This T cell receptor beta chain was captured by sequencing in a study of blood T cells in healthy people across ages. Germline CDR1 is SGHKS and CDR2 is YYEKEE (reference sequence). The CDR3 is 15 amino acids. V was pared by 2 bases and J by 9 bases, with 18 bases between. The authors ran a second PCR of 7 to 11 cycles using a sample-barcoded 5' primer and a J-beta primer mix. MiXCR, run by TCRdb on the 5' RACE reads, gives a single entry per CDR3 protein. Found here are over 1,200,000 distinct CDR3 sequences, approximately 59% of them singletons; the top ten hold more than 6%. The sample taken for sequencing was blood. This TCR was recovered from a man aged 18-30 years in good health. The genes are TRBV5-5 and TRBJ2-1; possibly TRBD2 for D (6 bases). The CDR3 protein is CASSFRDSTGSEQFF. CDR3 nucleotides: TGTGCCAGCAGCTTCAGGGACTCCACGGGGAGTGAGCAGTTCTTC.